This T cell receptor beta chain was identified during a study of identical twins. Study-wide points: A cross-sectional statistical analysis, not follow-up of the same donors, supported the conclusions. A lower insertion count was a feature of abundant cord blood beta clonotypes, with no such feature in memory repertoires.

This CDR3 contains 15 residues. The V segment lost 3 bases and the J segment 3 bases; nucleotides outside the gene matches: 4. Germline lookup yields CDR1 MDHEN and CDR2 SYDVKM. Comments on this clonotype: Its antigen is unknown.

Using its own MiXCR run on the 5' RACE reads, TCRdb lists one record per CDR3 protein. The table has 250,000 to 300,000 distinct CDR3 sequences, roughly 9.7% seen once. The same data also contributed to another study, on yellow fever vaccine responses in identical twins.

The chain uses TRBV28 and TRBJ2-3, with TRBD1 matching over 9 bases. This sequence was found in a woman aged 18-29 years in good health. The sequencing input was CD8+ T cells sorted from blood. CDR3 DNA sequence: TGTGCCAGCAGTTTTACAGGGGGCTCTACAGATACGCAGTATTTT. It encodes CASSFTGGSTDTQYF. Filled out from reference TRBV28 and TRBJ2-3, the complete variable domain reads DVKVTQSSRYLVKRTGEKVFLECVQDMDHENMFWYRQDPGLGLRLIYFSYDVKMKEKGDIPEGYSVSREKKERFSLILESASTNQTSMYLCASSFTGGSTDTQYFGPGTRLTVL.